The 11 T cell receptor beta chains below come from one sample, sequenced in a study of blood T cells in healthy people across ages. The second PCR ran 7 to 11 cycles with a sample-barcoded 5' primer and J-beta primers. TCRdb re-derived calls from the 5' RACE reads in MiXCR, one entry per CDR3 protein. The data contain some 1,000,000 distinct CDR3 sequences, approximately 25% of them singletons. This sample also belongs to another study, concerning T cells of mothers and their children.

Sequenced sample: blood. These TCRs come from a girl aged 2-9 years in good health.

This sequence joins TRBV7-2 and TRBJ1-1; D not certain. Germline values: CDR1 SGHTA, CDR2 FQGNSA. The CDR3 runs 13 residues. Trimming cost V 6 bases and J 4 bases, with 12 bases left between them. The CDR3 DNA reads TGTGCCAGCAGACTCTCTACGGGCACTGAAGCTTTCTTT. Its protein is CASRLSTGTEAFF.

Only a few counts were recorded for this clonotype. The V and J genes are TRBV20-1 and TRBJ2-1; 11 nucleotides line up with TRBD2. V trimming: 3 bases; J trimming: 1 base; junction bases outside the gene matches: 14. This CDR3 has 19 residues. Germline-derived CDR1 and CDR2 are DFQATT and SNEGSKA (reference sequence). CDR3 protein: CSASVGLAGAVWSYNEQFF. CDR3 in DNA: TGCAGTGCTAGTGTTGGACTAGCGGGCGCCGTTTGGTCCTACAATGAGCAGTTCTTC.

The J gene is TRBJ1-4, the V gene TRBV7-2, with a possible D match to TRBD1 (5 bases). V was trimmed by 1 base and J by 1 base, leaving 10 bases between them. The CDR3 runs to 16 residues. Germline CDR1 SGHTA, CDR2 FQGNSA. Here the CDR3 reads CASSLVTGGTNEKLFF. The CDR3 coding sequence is TGTGCCAGCAGCTTAGTAACCGGGGGAACTAATGAAAAACTGTTTTTT.

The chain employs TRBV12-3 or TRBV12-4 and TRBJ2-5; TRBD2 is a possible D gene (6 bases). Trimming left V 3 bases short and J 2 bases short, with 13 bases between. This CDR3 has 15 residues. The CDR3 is CASSFSGGIQETQYF. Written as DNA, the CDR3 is TGTGCCAGCAGTTTCTCTGGGGGGATACAAGAGACCCAGTACTTC.

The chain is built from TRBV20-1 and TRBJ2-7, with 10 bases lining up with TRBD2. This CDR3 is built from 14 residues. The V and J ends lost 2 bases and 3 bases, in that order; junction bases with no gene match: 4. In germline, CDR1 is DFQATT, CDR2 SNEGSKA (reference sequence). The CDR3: CSARTGTSVYEQYF. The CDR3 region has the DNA TGCAGTGCTAGAACCGGGACTAGCGTCTACGAGCAGTACTTC.

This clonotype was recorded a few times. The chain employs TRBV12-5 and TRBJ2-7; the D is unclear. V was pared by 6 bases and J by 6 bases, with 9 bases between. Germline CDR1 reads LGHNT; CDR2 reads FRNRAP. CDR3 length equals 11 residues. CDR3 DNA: TGTGCTAGTGGAAGTTTAAGCGAGCAGTACTTC. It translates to CASGSLSEQYF. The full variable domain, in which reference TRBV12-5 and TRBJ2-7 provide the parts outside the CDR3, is DARVTQTPRHKVTEMGQEVTMRCQPILGHNTVFWYRQTMMQGLELLAYFRNRAPLDDSGMPKDRFSAEMPDATLATLKIQPSEPRDSAVYFCASGSLSEQYFGPGTRLTVT.

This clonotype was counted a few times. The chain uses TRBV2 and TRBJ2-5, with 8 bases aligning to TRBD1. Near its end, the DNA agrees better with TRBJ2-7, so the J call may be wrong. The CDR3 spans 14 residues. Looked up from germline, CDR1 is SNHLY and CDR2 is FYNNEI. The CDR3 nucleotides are TGTGCCAGCAGTCGACAGGGGAAGGGGGTCGAGCAGTACTTC. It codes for CASSRQGKGVEQYF.

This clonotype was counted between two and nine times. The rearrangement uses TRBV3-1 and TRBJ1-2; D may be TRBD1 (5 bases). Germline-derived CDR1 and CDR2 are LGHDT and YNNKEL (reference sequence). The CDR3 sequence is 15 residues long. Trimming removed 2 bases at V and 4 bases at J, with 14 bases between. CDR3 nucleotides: TGTGCCAGCAGCCAATTCTTGACAGCTATCTATGGCTACACCTTC. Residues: CASSQFLTAIYGYTF. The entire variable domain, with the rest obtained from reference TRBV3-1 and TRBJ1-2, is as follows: DTAVSQTPKYLVTQMGNDKSIKCEQNLGHDTMYWYKQDSKKFLKIMFSYNNKELIINETVPNRFSPKSPDKAHLNLHINSLELGDSAVYFCASSQFLTAIYGYTFGSGTRLTVV.

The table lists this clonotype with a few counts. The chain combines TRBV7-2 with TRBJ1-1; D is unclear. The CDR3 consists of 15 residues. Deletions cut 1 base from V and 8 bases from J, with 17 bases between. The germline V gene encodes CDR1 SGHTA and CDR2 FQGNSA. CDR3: CASSLGGVPGQEAFF. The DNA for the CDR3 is TGTGCCAGCAGCTTAGGAGGAGTACCCGGGCAGGAAGCTTTCTTT.

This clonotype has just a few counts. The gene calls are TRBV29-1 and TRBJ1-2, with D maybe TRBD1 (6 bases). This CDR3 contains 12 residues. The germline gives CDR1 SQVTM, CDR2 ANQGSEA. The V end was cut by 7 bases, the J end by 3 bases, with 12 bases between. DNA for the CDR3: TGCAGCGGGCAGACAGGAGACTATGGCTACACCTTC. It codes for CSGQTGDYGYTF.

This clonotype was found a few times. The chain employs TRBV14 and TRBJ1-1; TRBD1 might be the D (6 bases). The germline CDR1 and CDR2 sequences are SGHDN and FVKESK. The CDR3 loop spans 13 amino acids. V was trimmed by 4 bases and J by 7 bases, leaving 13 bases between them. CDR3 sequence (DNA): TGTGCCAGCAGCCGTCAGGGGCTTATTGAAGCTTTCTTT. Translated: CASSRQGLIEAFF. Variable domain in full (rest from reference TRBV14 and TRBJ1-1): EAGVTQFPSHSVIEKGQTVTLRCDPISGHDNLYWYRRVMGKEIKFLLHFVKESKQDESGMPNNRFLAERTGGTYSTLKVQPAELEDSGVYFCASSRQGLIEAFFGQGTRLTVV.